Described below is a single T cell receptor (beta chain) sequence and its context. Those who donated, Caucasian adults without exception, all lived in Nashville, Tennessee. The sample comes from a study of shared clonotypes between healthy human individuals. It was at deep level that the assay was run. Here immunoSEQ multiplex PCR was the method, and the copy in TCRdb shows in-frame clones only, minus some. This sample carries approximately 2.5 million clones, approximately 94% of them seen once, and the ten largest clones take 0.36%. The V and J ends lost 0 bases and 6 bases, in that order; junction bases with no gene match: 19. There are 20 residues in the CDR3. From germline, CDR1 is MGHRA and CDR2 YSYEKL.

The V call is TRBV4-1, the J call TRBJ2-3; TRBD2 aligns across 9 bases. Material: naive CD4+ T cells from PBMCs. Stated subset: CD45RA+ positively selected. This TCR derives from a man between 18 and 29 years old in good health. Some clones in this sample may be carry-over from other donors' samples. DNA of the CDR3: TGCGCCAGCAGCCAAGATCAGGGAAATTCTGGCGGGAGGGCCGGTGATACGCAGTATTTT. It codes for CASSQDQGNSGGRAGDTQYF.